Included here is one TCR beta chain sequence, with context. The record originates from a study of blood T cell repertoires in COVID-19. Background on the study: COVID-19 samples from acute and convalescent phases originated in the United States, Italy and Spain. Sample material is recorded as cDNA or gDNA derived from T cells, B-cell-depleted T cells, or PBMCs.

Authors' analysis steps: Estimation of nucleated cell counts relied on the amplification of reference gene primers. TCRdb's table, derived via immunoSEQ multiplex PCR, lists solely in-frame clones and lacks some. From that table come the V and J calls and clone size; the DNA was used to work out D and trimming. The table shows approximately 77,000 clones, with 85% to 90% occurring only once. Germline values: CDR1 LNHDA, CDR2 SQIVND (reference sequence). CDR3 length: 17 residues. V was pared by 3 bases and J by 5 bases, with 23 bases between. The chain has TRBV19 and TRBJ2-7, with D possibly matching TRBD2 (5 bases). Sequenced material: peripheral blood. The clonotype originates from a man in his fifties or sixties with active COVID-19. This CDR3 is CASSIAPLLGLANEQYF. In nucleotides, the CDR3 is TGTGCCAGTAGTATTGCCCCACTACTAGGGTTGGCAAACGAGCAGTACTTC.